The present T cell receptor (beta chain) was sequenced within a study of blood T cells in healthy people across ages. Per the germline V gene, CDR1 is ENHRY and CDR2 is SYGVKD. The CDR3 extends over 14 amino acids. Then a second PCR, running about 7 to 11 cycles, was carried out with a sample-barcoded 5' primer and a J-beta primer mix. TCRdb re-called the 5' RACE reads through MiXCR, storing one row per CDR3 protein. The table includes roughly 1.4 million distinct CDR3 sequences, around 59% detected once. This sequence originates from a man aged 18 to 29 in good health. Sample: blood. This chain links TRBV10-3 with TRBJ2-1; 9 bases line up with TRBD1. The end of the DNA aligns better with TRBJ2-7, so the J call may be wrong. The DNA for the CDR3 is TGTGCCATAAAGGGACAGGGAGGCGGCAATGAGCAGTACTTC. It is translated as CAIKGQGGGNEQYF.